This T cell receptor (beta chain) was identified in a study of glioma-infiltrating T cells. Study observations and caveats: CDR3 overlap between tissue and blood was very small. Gliomas, especially low-grade, showed above-expected tissue-blood divergence; non-neoplastic patients showed below.

CDR1 and CDR2 (germline): MGHRA, YSYEKL. V lost 5 bases and J lost 2; bases outside the gene matches: 8. The CDR3 extends over 16 amino acids. Using RNA template, CDR3s of TCR alpha and beta were amplified with iRepertoire arm-PCR. TCRdb re-called the multiplex PCR reads through MiXCR, storing one row per CDR3 protein. The table has 90,000 or so distinct CDR3 sequences, 40% seen once; the top ten hold approximately 38%. This clonotype was counted ten times or more. The target antigen is unknown. The chain uses TRBV4-1 and TRBJ2-7, with 11 positions matching TRBD2. The TCR was taken from a human donor with low-grade glioma or glioblastoma, undergoing nonglioma brain surgery, or in good health (not recorded which). Material: glioma tissue, nonneoplastic brain tissue, or PBMCs (not recorded which). CDR3 nucleotide sequence: TGCGCCAGCAGCTACGACTCACTAGCGGGAGCCTACGAGCAGTACTTC. Translating it yields CASSYDSLAGAYEQYF.